These T cell receptor beta chains were read from a single sample in a study of tumor-infiltrating lymphocytes in primary liver carcinoma. TCRdb reanalysed the multiplex PCR reads using MiXCR and keeps one entry per CDR3 protein. Of roughly 180,000 distinct CDR3 sequences in the sample, about 60% were seen once. Sequenced: peripheral blood. The receptors were gathered from a man between 35 and 55 years old with primary liver carcinoma and hepatitis B virus infection. The CDR3 runs from the conserved cysteine through the conserved F or W. The order of the fields is J gene, D gene, clone size, V gene, CDR3 DNA, CDR3 protein. A D gene is named only where the DNA matches it firmly. Clone size is stated in some rows and not others, as once, few, many or a class when expanded.

j_call: TRBJ2-7
d_call: -
clone_size: -
v_call: TRBV6-1
cdr3_nt: TGTGCCAGCGGTGGTCTATTCCACGAGCAGTACTTC
cdr3_aa: CASGGLFHEQYF

j_call: TRBJ1-1
d_call: -
clone_size: few
v_call: TRBV6-6
cdr3_nt: TGTGCCAGCAGTTACGGGGGGCAGGAAGAAGCTTTCTTT
cdr3_aa: CASSYGGQEEAFF

j_call: TRBJ1-2
d_call: TRBD1
clone_size: many
v_call: TRBV11-2
cdr3_nt: TGTGCCAGCAGCTTGGGCCAACAGGGGCCCTATGGCTACACCTTC
cdr3_aa: CASSLGQQGPYGYTF

j_call: TRBJ2-5
d_call: -
clone_size: -
v_call: TRBV11-2
cdr3_nt: TGTGCCAGCATCCCTCGGAACGGGGGTTGGGGTCAAGAGACCCAGTACTTC
cdr3_aa: CASIPRNGGWGQETQYF

j_call: TRBJ2-3
d_call: TRBD2
clone_size: -
v_call: TRBV30
cdr3_nt: TGTGCCTGGAATGTTCCACTAGCGGGAGGTACAGATACGCAGTATTTT
cdr3_aa: CAWNVPLAGGTDTQYF

j_call: TRBJ2-7
d_call: TRBD1
clone_size: -
v_call: TRBV28
cdr3_nt: TGTGCCAGCAGGCTGGGGGGGATGGGACAGGGATACGAGCAGTACTTC
cdr3_aa: CASRLGGMGQGYEQYF

j_call: TRBJ2-5
d_call: TRBD2
clone_size: few
v_call: TRBV29-1
cdr3_nt: TGCAGCGTTGTGTCCGGACTAGCGGAGACCCAGTACTTC
cdr3_aa: CSVVSGLAETQYF

j_call: TRBJ2-3
d_call: -
clone_size: -
v_call: TRBV14
cdr3_nt: TGTGCCAGCAGCCAAGGTCAGAGGAGTTGGCAGTATTTT
cdr3_aa: CASSQGQRSWQYF

j_call: TRBJ2-1
d_call: TRBD1
clone_size: -
v_call: TRBV7-8
cdr3_nt: TGTGCCAGCAGCCCCAGGGGGACAGGGATTTTGAATGAGCAGTTCTTC
cdr3_aa: CASSPRGTGILNEQFF

j_call: TRBJ2-5
d_call: TRBD2
clone_size: -
v_call: TRBV5-4
cdr3_nt: TGTGCCAACAGCCTAAAGCGGGAGTTTACAGAGACCCAGTACTTC
cdr3_aa: CANSLKREFTETQYF

j_call: TRBJ2-6
d_call: -
clone_size: -
v_call: TRBV6-5
cdr3_nt: TGTGCCAGCAGTTACTCGGGGGGTGGGGCCAACGTCCTGACTTTC
cdr3_aa: CASSYSGGGANVLTF

j_call: TRBJ2-7
d_call: -
clone_size: many
v_call: TRBV11-2
cdr3_nt: TGTGCCAGCAGCTGGGGGTCCTGGGGCGGAAACCCGATCGACGAGCAGTACTTC
cdr3_aa: CASSWGSWGGNPIDEQYF

j_call: TRBJ2-7
d_call: -
clone_size: once
v_call: TRBV7-9
cdr3_nt: TGTGCCAGCAGATTGAATAGTGGATCCGTCAAAAAGTACTTC
cdr3_aa: CASRLNSGSVKKYF

j_call: TRBJ2-3
d_call: TRBD1
clone_size: few
v_call: TRBV10-3
cdr3_nt: TGTGCCATAGCGGGACAGGGGATCACAGATACGCAGTATTTT
cdr3_aa: CAIAGQGITDTQYF

j_call: TRBJ2-2
d_call: -
clone_size: -
v_call: TRBV4-2
cdr3_nt: TGTGCCGGCAGCTACCACGGGAGCAGTGGCGGGGAGCTGTTTTTT
cdr3_aa: CAGSYHGSSGGELFF

j_call: TRBJ2-1
d_call: -
clone_size: -
v_call: TRBV7-9
cdr3_nt: TGTGCCAGCAGCTACTGGCGGCCAGGGGTCAATGAGCAGTTCTTC
cdr3_aa: CASSYWRPGVNEQFF

j_call: TRBJ1-2
d_call: -
clone_size: -
v_call: TRBV6-5
cdr3_nt: TGTGCCAGCAGTAAGGACGGCTCCTATGGCTACACCTTC
cdr3_aa: CASSKDGSYGYTF

j_call: TRBJ2-2
d_call: -
clone_size: -
v_call: TRBV12-3/TRBV12-4
cdr3_nt: TGTGTAAGCTTTGACTCTGCACTCGGGGAGCTGTTTTTT
cdr3_aa: CVSFDSALGELFF

j_call: TRBJ1-4
d_call: TRBD1
clone_size: -
v_call: TRBV7-9
cdr3_nt: TGTGCCAGCAGCCAGCCGACAGGGCAGGGGGAAAAACTGTTTTTT
cdr3_aa: CASSQPTGQGEKLFF

j_call: TRBJ2-7
d_call: -
clone_size: -
v_call: TRBV28
cdr3_nt: TGTGCCAGCAGTACCCCTCCCGTACGTGAGCAGTACTTC
cdr3_aa: CASSTPPVREQYF

j_call: TRBJ1-2
d_call: -
clone_size: once
v_call: TRBV6-1
cdr3_nt: TGTGCCAGCAGTGAAAAGGTGGGGCCAGCCTACGGCTACACCTTC
cdr3_aa: CASSEKVGPAYGYTF

j_call: TRBJ2-1
d_call: -
clone_size: few
v_call: TRBV30
cdr3_nt: TGTGCCTGGAGTGTTGGCAATGAGCAGTTCTTC
cdr3_aa: CAWSVGNEQFF

j_call: TRBJ1-2
d_call: -
clone_size: -
v_call: TRBV4-1
cdr3_nt: TGCGCCAGCAGCCAAGATCCTTCCAGGGAAGGCTTTGCTAACTATGGCTACACCTTC
cdr3_aa: CASSQDPSREGFANYGYTF

j_call: TRBJ2-2
d_call: -
clone_size: -
v_call: TRBV6-1
cdr3_nt: TGTGCCAGCTGTTCCACTAGCTTGGGCGCCGGGGAGCTGTTTTTT
cdr3_aa: CASCSTSLGAGELFF

j_call: TRBJ1-1
d_call: TRBD1
clone_size: -
v_call: TRBV6-6
cdr3_nt: TGTGCCGGCAGTTACTTCAGGGGGATGAACACTGAAGCTTTCTTT
cdr3_aa: CAGSYFRGMNTEAFF

j_call: TRBJ2-7
d_call: -
clone_size: many
v_call: TRBV4-1
cdr3_nt: TGCGCCAGCAGCCGCTCAGTCCACTACGAGCAGTACTTC
cdr3_aa: CASSRSVHYEQYF

j_call: TRBJ2-5
d_call: -
clone_size: -
v_call: TRBV10-3
cdr3_nt: TGTGTCATCGTAGAGACCCAGTACTTC
cdr3_aa: CVIVETQYF

j_call: TRBJ2-3
d_call: -
clone_size: few
v_call: TRBV12-3/TRBV12-4
cdr3_nt: TGTGCCAGCAGGACATGGGAAGATACGCAGTATTTT
cdr3_aa: CASRTWEDTQYF

j_call: TRBJ1-2
d_call: -
clone_size: -
v_call: TRBV24-1
cdr3_nt: TGTGCCACGAGTGATTCCCGGACAGCTAACTATGGCTACACCTTC
cdr3_aa: CATSDSRTANYGYTF

j_call: TRBJ2-2
d_call: -
clone_size: -
v_call: TRBV30
cdr3_nt: TGTGCCTGGGGTCGGAATCCGACCGGGGAGCTGTTTTTT
cdr3_aa: CAWGRNPTGELFF

j_call: TRBJ2-7
d_call: -
clone_size: -
v_call: TRBV11-2
cdr3_nt: TGCGCCAGCAGCCGACGAGTGGGAGTCTACGAGCAGTACTTC
cdr3_aa: CASSRRVGVYEQYF

j_call: TRBJ2-7
d_call: -
clone_size: many
v_call: TRBV11-2
cdr3_nt: TGTGCCAGCAGCTTAACAACGGGGCCTCCCTACGAGCAGTACTTC
cdr3_aa: CASSLTTGPPYEQYF

j_call: TRBJ2-7
d_call: TRBD1
clone_size: -
v_call: TRBV12-3/TRBV12-4
cdr3_nt: TGTGCCAGCAGCCGACAGGGCGTTGACTACGAGCAGTACTTC
cdr3_aa: CASSRQGVDYEQYF

j_call: TRBJ2-1
d_call: TRBD2
clone_size: few
v_call: TRBV10-2
cdr3_nt: TGCGCCAGCAGTGAGTCGGGGGGGTTCAATGAGCAGTTCTTC
cdr3_aa: CASSESGGFNEQFF

j_call: TRBJ2-4
d_call: TRBD2
clone_size: -
v_call: TRBV29-1
cdr3_nt: TGCAATGCCCTAGCGGGAGGAGACATTCAGTACTTC
cdr3_aa: CNALAGGDIQYF

j_call: TRBJ2-7
d_call: TRBD1
clone_size: few
v_call: TRBV7-9
cdr3_nt: TGTGCCAGCAGCTCGCCCGGGACAGGGAGAACGGGCAGCTCCTACGAGCAGTACTTT
cdr3_aa: CASSSPGTGRTGSSYEQYF

j_call: TRBJ2-5
d_call: -
clone_size: -
v_call: TRBV12-3/TRBV12-4
cdr3_nt: TGTGCCAGCAGTTTACGTCGTAAGCAAGAGACCCAGTACTTC
cdr3_aa: CASSLRRKQETQYF

j_call: TRBJ1-5
d_call: -
clone_size: many
v_call: TRBV11-3
cdr3_nt: TGTGCCAGCAGCGTACAGAAAAAAGGGGGCAATCAGCCCCAGCATTTT
cdr3_aa: CASSVQKKGGNQPQHF

j_call: TRBJ2-5
d_call: TRBD1
clone_size: once
v_call: TRBV11-2
cdr3_nt: TGTGCCAGCAGCCTCACAGGACAGGGGGTGAGGGAGACCCGGTACTTC
cdr3_aa: CASSLTGQGVRETRYF

j_call: TRBJ2-5
d_call: -
clone_size: -
v_call: TRBV12-3/TRBV12-4
cdr3_nt: TGTGCCAGCAGTTTAATGGACCATCAAGAGACCCAGTACTTC
cdr3_aa: CASSLMDHQETQYF

j_call: TRBJ2-3
d_call: TRBD2
clone_size: -
v_call: TRBV10-3
cdr3_nt: TGTGCCATCAGTGCACAACTAGCGGGGGGCACAGATACGCAGTATTTT
cdr3_aa: CAISAQLAGGTDTQYF

j_call: TRBJ2-7
d_call: -
clone_size: once
v_call: TRBV11-2
cdr3_nt: TGTGCCGGCAGCTTGGTTAGGGGCTCCTACGAGCAGTACTTC
cdr3_aa: CAGSLVRGSYEQYF

j_call: TRBJ1-5
d_call: -
clone_size: -
v_call: TRBV12-3/TRBV12-4
cdr3_nt: TGTGCCAGCAGCCCTCAGGAGGGGGGGCAGTGGCCCCAGCATTTT
cdr3_aa: CASSPQEGGQWPQHF

j_call: TRBJ2-7
d_call: -
clone_size: -
v_call: TRBV18
cdr3_nt: TGTGCCAGCTCACCACTACCCATCTCGGGCGAGCAGTACTTC
cdr3_aa: CASSPLPISGEQYF

j_call: TRBJ2-7
d_call: -
clone_size: many
v_call: TRBV12-3/TRBV12-4
cdr3_nt: TGTGCCATCCTCCAGAGTGGTCGGCGCTACGAGCAGTACTTC
cdr3_aa: CAILQSGRRYEQYF

j_call: TRBJ2-1
d_call: -
clone_size: -
v_call: TRBV7-3
cdr3_nt: TGTGCCAGCAGCTTAAATGCAGGGTACAATGAGCAGTTCTTC
cdr3_aa: CASSLNAGYNEQFF

j_call: TRBJ1-4
d_call: -
clone_size: -
v_call: TRBV12-3/TRBV12-4
cdr3_nt: TGTGCCGGTACCCCTGCGTTTTTCAATGAAAAACTGTTTTTT
cdr3_aa: CAGTPAFFNEKLFF

j_call: TRBJ2-2
d_call: TRBD2
clone_size: -
v_call: TRBV29-1
cdr3_nt: TGCAACGTTGAAGACGCCGCGGGAGCCCCCGGTGAACTCTTTTTT
cdr3_aa: CNVEDAAGAPGELFF

j_call: TRBJ1-3
d_call: -
clone_size: -
v_call: TRBV4-2
cdr3_nt: TGTGCCAGCAGCCAACATCAGGGGAATGGAAACACCATATATTTT
cdr3_aa: CASSQHQGNGNTIYF

j_call: TRBJ2-5
d_call: -
clone_size: -
v_call: TRBV7-8
cdr3_nt: TGTGCCAGCAGCCGCTCCGGAGAGACCCAGTACTTC
cdr3_aa: CASSRSGETQYF

j_call: TRBJ1-5
d_call: TRBD1
clone_size: many
v_call: TRBV11-2
cdr3_nt: TGTGCCAGCAGCTTAGATCCCGGGACAGGGGGTTTACGGCAGCCCCAGCATTTT
cdr3_aa: CASSLDPGTGGLRQPQHF

j_call: TRBJ2-3
d_call: -
clone_size: -
v_call: TRBV10-3
cdr3_nt: TGTGCCATCAGTGAAGGCGGGGAAAGCATAGATACGCAGTATTTT
cdr3_aa: CAISEGGESIDTQYF

j_call: TRBJ2-3
d_call: -
clone_size: many
v_call: TRBV29-1
cdr3_nt: TGCAGCGTTGAAGGGGGTGCAGATACGCAGTATTTT
cdr3_aa: CSVEGGADTQYF

j_call: TRBJ1-1
d_call: -
clone_size: -
v_call: TRBV6-1
cdr3_nt: TGTGCCAGCAGTCTTAACAGGGATTCCACTGAAGCTTTCTTT
cdr3_aa: CASSLNRDSTEAFF